These T cell receptor beta chains were read from a single sample in a study of blood T cell repertoires in COVID-19. TCRdb keeps only in-frame clones here, not all; method: immunoSEQ multiplex PCR. This sample has around 130,000 clones; about 80% occur once, and the top ten carry around 17%. The material sequenced was peripheral blood. These receptors were collected from a woman in her forties or fifties with acute or convalescent COVID-19. Each CDR3 is given with its conserved first and last residue. Each record gives: D gene, V gene, clone size, J gene, CDR3 protein, CDR3 DNA. The D gene is left open where the match is weak. Clone size is given for some rows only: seen once, a few or many times, or a class if the clone is expanded.

.,TRBV6-1,.,TRBJ1-2,CASSEGGWDYGYTF,TGTGCCAGCAGTGAAGGAGGTTGGGACTATGGCTACACCTTC
TRBD1,TRBV29-1,.,TRBJ1-5,CSVDWGRDRGSLLYQPQHF,TGCAGCGTTGATTGGGGACGGGACAGGGGTTCTTTACTCTATCAGCCCCAGCATTTT
TRBD1,TRBV19,.,TRBJ1-5,CASSSGTGSNQPQHF,TGTGCCAGTAGTTCCGGGACAGGGAGCAATCAGCCCCAGCATTTT
.,TRBV2,.,TRBJ1-1,CASKPRGPGEAFF,TGTGCCAGCAAGCCCCGAGGGCCGGGTGAAGCTTTCTTT
TRBD1,TRBV5-5,.,TRBJ2-4,CASGRDRENIQYF,TGTGCCAGCGGCCGGGACAGGGAAAACATTCAGTACTTC
.,TRBV2,once,TRBJ1-1,CASSEQGSTEAFF,TGTGCCAGCAGTGAGCAGGGGAGCACTGAAGCTTTCTTT
.,TRBV4-2,once,TRBJ1-3,CASSQATSSSGNTIYF,TGTGCCAGCAGCCAAGCCACGTCCAGCTCTGGAAACACCATATATTTT
.,TRBV29-1,.,TRBJ2-7,CSVEVTGRYEQYF,TGCAGCGTTGAAGTGACAGGGAGGTACGAGCAGTACTTC
TRBD1,TRBV5-6,.,TRBJ1-4,CASSPTGQGLNEKLFF,TGTGCCAGCAGCCCGACAGGACAGGGGCTTAATGAAAAACTGTTTTTT
TRBD2,TRBV18,.,TRBJ2-1,CASSPPTSGDINEQFF,TGTGCCAGCTCACCCCCGACTAGCGGGGATATCAATGAGCAGTTCTTC
.,TRBV30,.,TRBJ1-2,CAWSVGRSQYGYTF,TGTGCCTGGAGTGTCGGCAGGTCCCAGTATGGCTACACCTTC
.,TRBV14,.,TRBJ2-6,CASRRQGGSGANVLTF,TGTGCCAGCAGACGACAGGGAGGCTCTGGGGCCAACGTCCTGACTTTC
TRBD2,TRBV6-5,.,TRBJ2-7,CASSPTSGGTYEQYF,TGTGCCAGCAGTCCCACTAGCGGGGGTACCTACGAGCAGTACTTC
TRBD1,TRBV19,.,TRBJ1-1,CASSIDTTGSNTEAFF,TGTGCCAGTAGTATAGATACGACAGGGTCGAACACTGAAGCTTTCTTT
.,TRBV27,.,TRBJ1-4,CASRAGRGKLFF,TGTGCCAGCAGGGCGGGACGAGGAAAACTGTTTTTT
.,TRBV30,.,TRBJ1-3,CAWEIGGDTIYF,TGTGCCTGGGAAATCGGCGGGGACACCATATATTTT
.,TRBV30,.,TRBJ2-7,CAWSALEGQGYSYEQYF,TGTGCCTGGAGTGCATTGGAGGGCCAGGGCTACTCCTACGAGCAGTACTTC
.,TRBV9,.,TRBJ1-1,CASSPLPGAGRVLNTEAFF,TGTGCCAGCAGCCCCCTCCCAGGGGCGGGTCGAGTTCTGAACACTGAAGCTTTCTTT
TRBD1,TRBV7-9,.,TRBJ2-7,CASSLAEGTGGQYF,TGTGCCAGCAGCTTAGCGGAGGGGACAGGGGGCCAGTACTTC
TRBD2,TRBV25-1,.,TRBJ2-3,CASSVAGGTFDTQYF,TGTGCCAGCAGTGTAGCGGGGGGGACGTTTGATACGCAGTATTTT
.,TRBV15,once,TRBJ2-1,CATSGRDLNEQFF,TGTGCCACCAGCGGCCGGGACTTGAATGAGCAGTTCTTC
TRBD1,TRBV2,once,TRBJ1-1,CASSRRQGNEAFF,TGTGCCAGCAGTCGTAGACAGGGTAACGAAGCTTTCTTT
TRBD1,TRBV5-1,once,TRBJ2-4,CASSLGRRDRGSNIQYF,TGCGCCAGCAGCTTGGGGAGGCGGGACAGGGGTTCGAACATTCAGTACTTC
.,TRBV3-1/TRBV3-2,.,TRBJ1-5,CASSRTLFSNQPQHF,TGTGCCAGCAGCCGGACACTATTTAGCAATCAGCCCCAGCATTTT
.,TRBV2,.,TRBJ2-2,CASSGYGSPGELFF,TGTGCCAGCAGTGGATACGGGTCCCCCGGGGAGCTGTTTTTT
TRBD1,TRBV2,few,TRBJ2-3,CASSQTGVTDTQYF,TGTGCCAGCAGTCAAACAGGGGTTACAGATACGCAGTATTTT
.,TRBV27,.,TRBJ2-7,CASSSFYEQYF,TGTGCCAGCAGTTCCTTCTACGAGCAGTACTTC
TRBD1,TRBV6-5,.,TRBJ1-6,CASSYGTGLDSPLHF,TGTGCCAGTTCCTACGGGACAGGGTTGGATTCACCCCTCCACTTT
TRBD1,TRBV10-1,once,TRBJ1-4,CASSYETGVYEKLFF,TGCGCCAGCAGTTATGAGACAGGGGTTTATGAAAAACTGTTTTTT
.,TRBV4-1,.,TRBJ1-1,CASSQRQRGEAFF,TGCGCCAGCAGCCAACGACAAAGGGGGGAAGCTTTCTTT
.,TRBV19,many,TRBJ1-1,CASSIPTRVRTEAFF,TGTGCCAGTAGTATCCCCACGAGGGTACGGACTGAAGCTTTCTTT
.,TRBV9,few,TRBJ2-1,CASSVETRIMDEQFF,TGTGCCAGCAGCGTAGAGACTCGGATCATGGATGAGCAGTTCTTC
TRBD1,TRBV6-5,.,TRBJ2-1,CASSQLQGRNEQFF,TGTGCCAGCAGCCAATTACAGGGGCGTAATGAGCAGTTCTTC
.,TRBV5-1,few,TRBJ1-1,CASSTLGGLGTEAFF,TGCGCCAGCAGCACCCTCGGAGGACTAGGCACTGAAGCTTTCTTT
.,TRBV6-6,once,TRBJ1-2,CASRAESGGYTF,TGTGCCAGCAGGGCAGAATCGGGTGGCTACACCTTC
TRBD1,TRBV19,.,TRBJ2-7,CASSRDSGSSYEQYF,TGTGCCAGTAGTCGGGACAGCGGATCCTCCTACGAGCAGTACTTC
.,TRBV11-2,.,TRBJ2-7,CASSPTSNVEQYF,TGTGCCAGCAGCCCCACTAGCAACGTCGAGCAGTACTTC
.,TRBV11-2,.,TRBJ2-7,CASSRLRGRGAYEQYF,TGTGCCAGCAGCCGCCTTCGGGGACGCGGGGCCTACGAGCAGTACTTC
.,TRBV6-1,few,TRBJ1-5,CASSDQPGTGYHQPQHF,TGTGCCAGCAGTGACCAACCTGGCACAGGGTACCATCAGCCCCAGCATTTT
.,TRBV7-2,once,TRBJ2-3,CASSLKASLTRTDTQYF,TGTGCCAGCAGCTTAAAGGCTAGCCTTACTCGTACAGATACGCAGTATTTT
TRBD2,TRBV5-1,once,TRBJ2-3,CASSLQRGPPSGTDTQYF,TGCGCCAGCAGCTTGCAGCGGGGGCCACCCTCGGGAACAGATACGCAGTATTTT
TRBD1,TRBV5-1,.,TRBJ1-2,CASSPRTGNVYGYTF,TGCGCCAGCAGCCCTCGGACAGGGAACGTCTATGGCTACACCTTC
.,TRBV30,.,TRBJ1-1,CAWIAAAEAFF,TGTGCCTGGATCGCGGCTGCTGAAGCTTTCTTT
.,TRBV6-5,.,TRBJ2-7,CASSSGDTYEQYF,TGTGCCAGCAGTTCTGGGGACACCTACGAGCAGTACTTC
.,TRBV4-1,.,TRBJ1-5,CASSQDERQSEPQHF,TGCGCCAGCAGCCAAGATGAGAGGCAAAGTGAGCCCCAGCATTTT
TRBD1,TRBV5-8,.,TRBJ2-3,CASSGGQVSTDTQYF,TGTGCCAGCAGCGGGGGACAGGTTAGCACAGATACGCAGTATTTT
.,TRBV3-1/TRBV3-2,.,TRBJ1-4,CASSQRAGAGEKLFF,TGTGCCAGCAGCCAACGGGCAGGGGCCGGTGAAAAACTGTTTTTT